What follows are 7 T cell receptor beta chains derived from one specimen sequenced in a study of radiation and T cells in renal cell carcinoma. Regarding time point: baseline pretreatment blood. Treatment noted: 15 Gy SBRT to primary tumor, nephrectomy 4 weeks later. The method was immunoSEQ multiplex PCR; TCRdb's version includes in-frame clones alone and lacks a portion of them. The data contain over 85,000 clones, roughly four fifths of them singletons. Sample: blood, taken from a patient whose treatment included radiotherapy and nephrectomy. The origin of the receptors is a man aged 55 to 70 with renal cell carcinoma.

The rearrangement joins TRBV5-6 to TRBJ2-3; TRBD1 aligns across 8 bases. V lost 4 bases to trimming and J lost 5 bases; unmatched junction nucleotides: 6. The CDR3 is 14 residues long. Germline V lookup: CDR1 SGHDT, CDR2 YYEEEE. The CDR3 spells CASSRDRLIDTQYF. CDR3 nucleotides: TGTGCCAGCAGCCGGGACAGGCTCATAGATACGCAGTATTTT.

The CDR3 sequence is CASTYGLGRGTQYF. Written as DNA, the CDR3 is TGTGCCAGCACCTACGGATTGGGGCGGGGAACGCAGTATTTT. This rearrangement joins TRBV27 to TRBJ2-3; maybe TRBD2 (6 bases). CDR1 MNHEY and CDR2 SMNVEV come from the germline V gene (reference sequence). V was cut by 7 bases and J by 9 bases, with 20 bases left in between. The CDR3 sequence is 14 residues long.

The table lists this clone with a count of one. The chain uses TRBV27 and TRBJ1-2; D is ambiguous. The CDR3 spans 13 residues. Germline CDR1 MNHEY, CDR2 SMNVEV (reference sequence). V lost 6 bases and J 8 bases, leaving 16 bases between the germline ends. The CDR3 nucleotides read TGTGCCAGCAGCCCCACGGGGAGTAAGGGCTACACCTTC. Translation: CASSPTGSKGYTF.

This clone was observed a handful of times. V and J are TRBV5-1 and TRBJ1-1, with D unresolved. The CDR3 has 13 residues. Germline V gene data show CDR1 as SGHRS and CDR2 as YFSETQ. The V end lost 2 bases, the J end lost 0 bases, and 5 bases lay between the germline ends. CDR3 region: CASSFFMNTEAFF. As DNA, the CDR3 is TGCGCCAGCAGCTTTTTCATGAACACTGAAGCTTTCTTT.

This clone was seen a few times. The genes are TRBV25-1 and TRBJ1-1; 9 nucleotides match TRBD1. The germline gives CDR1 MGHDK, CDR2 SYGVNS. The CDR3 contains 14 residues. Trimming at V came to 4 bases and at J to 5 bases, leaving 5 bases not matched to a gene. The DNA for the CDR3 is TGTGCCAGCAGTGGCACAGGGGGCCGGACTGAAGCTTTCTTT. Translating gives CASSGTGGRTEAFF.

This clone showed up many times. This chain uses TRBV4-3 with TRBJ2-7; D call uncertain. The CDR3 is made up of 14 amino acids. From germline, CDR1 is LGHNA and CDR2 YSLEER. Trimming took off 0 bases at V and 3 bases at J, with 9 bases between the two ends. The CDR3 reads CASSQDSWDYEQYF. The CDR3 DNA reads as TGCGCCAGCAGCCAAGATTCCTGGGACTACGAGCAGTACTTC.

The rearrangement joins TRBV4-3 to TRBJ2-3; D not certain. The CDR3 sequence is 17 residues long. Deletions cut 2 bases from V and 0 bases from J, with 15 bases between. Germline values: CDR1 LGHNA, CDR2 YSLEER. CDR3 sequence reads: CASSQNPPQSSTDTQYF. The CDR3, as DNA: TGCGCCAGCAGCCAAAACCCCCCCCAGTCTAGCACAGATACGCAGTATTTT.